Below are 27 T cell receptor beta chains sequenced from a single sample in a study of T-cell memory formation after mild COVID-19. TCRdb redid the calling of the 5' RACE reads with MiXCR, one entry per CDR3 protein. Among 580,000 or so distinct CDR3 sequences listed, roughly 17% were seen once. Sequenced material: PBMCs or a T cell subset sorted from them (not recorded which). These receptors were taken from an adult woman who had mild COVID-19 (a few samples of this study predate the infection). Cell type and time point are not known.

The J gene is TRBJ2-3, the V gene TRBV6-5; 11 nucleotides agree with TRBD2. Germline V gene lookup returns CDR1 MNHEY and CDR2 SVGAGI. V lost 6 bases to trimming and J lost 6 bases; unmatched junction nucleotides: 11. This CDR3 spans 16 amino acids. CDR3: CASSWTSGFAWDTQYF. The CDR3 DNA is TGTGCCAGCAGCTGGACTAGCGGGTTTGCATGGGATACGCAGTATTTT.

In its sample, this clonotype was seen a few times. The chain couples TRBV4-2 to TRBJ1-2, with D perhaps matching TRBD1 (6 bases). The CDR3 has 15 residues. Trimming shortened V by 3 bases and J by 4 bases, and 15 bases separated the two germline ends. Germline V lookup: CDR1 LGHNA, CDR2 YNFKEQ. The CDR3 spells CASSQITTGSYGYTF. DNA for the CDR3: TGTGCCAGCAGCCAGATTACGACAGGCTCCTATGGCTACACCTTC.

This clonotype was recorded a few times. The CDR3 loop reads CASSAGQSGTGELFF. For the CDR3, the DNA is TGTGCCAGCAGTGCGGGACAGTCGGGGACCGGGGAGCTGTTTTTT. The rearrangement joins TRBV12-3 or TRBV12-4 to TRBJ2-2; a possible D gene is TRBD1 (7 bases). CDR3 length: 15 amino acids. V dropped 5 bases and J dropped 5 bases, with 15 bases sitting between them.

CDR3: CASRRDRGADTQYF. The CDR3 bases are TGTGCCAGTAGACGGGACAGGGGAGCAGATACGCAGTATTTT. The rearrangement links TRBV19 to TRBJ2-3, with 10 bases lining up with TRBD1. The CDR3 sequence is 14 residues long. The V segment lost 6 bases and the J segment 4 bases; nucleotides outside the gene matches: 4. The germline CDR1 and CDR2 sequences are LNHDA and SQIVND (reference sequence).

The chain links TRBV11-2 to TRBJ1-2; a possible D gene is TRBD1 (6 bases). Germline V gene data show CDR1 as SGHAT and CDR2 as FQNNGV. V dropped 5 bases and J dropped 8 bases, with 18 bases sitting between them. The CDR3 spans 14 residues. In nucleotides, the CDR3 is TGTGCCAGCAGCACCTATACAGGGTCCTGGGGCTACACCTTC. Its protein is CASSTYTGSWGYTF.

This clonotype was observed a handful of times. The rearrangement links TRBV4-2 to TRBJ2-1; 7 bases are shared with TRBD2. Germline CDR1 reads LGHNA; CDR2 reads YNFKEQ. The junction had 6 bases not matched to a gene; V was cut back by 0 bases and J by 7 bases. The CDR3 is 15 amino acids. The CDR3 coding sequence is TGTGCCAGCAGCCAAGAGGGAGGGCCGAGGAATGAGCAGTTCTTC. Translation gives CASSQEGGPRNEQFF.

This clonotype occurred many times. The rearrangement uses TRBV7-9 and TRBJ1-2; no reliable D call. V lost 1 base to trimming and J lost 14 bases, with 11 bases between them. CDR3 length equals 11 residues. Per the germline V gene, CDR1 is SEHNR and CDR2 is FQNEAQ (reference sequence). The CDR3 region is CASSLESLLTF. The CDR3 DNA reads TGTGCCAGCAGCTTAGAATCGTTACTAACCTTC.

The rearrangement joins TRBV5-1 to TRBJ1-3; tentative D call: TRBD1 (5 bases). Germline assignment: CDR1 SGHRS and CDR2 YFSETQ. The V end lost 0 bases, the J end lost 0 bases, and 13 bases lay between the germline ends. The CDR3 is 17 amino acids. The chain's CDR3 is CASSLDNPGSSGNTIYF. The CDR3, as DNA: TGCGCCAGCAGCTTGGACAACCCAGGGAGCTCTGGAAACACCATATATTTT.

This clonotype has just a few counts. The chain carries TRBV6-6 and TRBJ1-2, with D uncertain. Trimming took 7 bases from V and 5 from J, leaving 8 bases between them. The CDR3 is 11 residues long. CDR1 and CDR2 from the germline V gene are MNHNY and SVGAGI (reference sequence). The CDR3 DNA reads TGTGCCAGCACTCCTCGGTATGGCTACACCTTC. Protein product: CASTPRYGYTF.

This clonotype was seen a few times. The J gene is TRBJ2-1, the V gene TRBV12-3 or TRBV12-4, with D perhaps being TRBD1 or TRBD2 (5 bases each). The CDR3 spans 12 residues. Trimming took 4 bases from V and 11 from J, leaving 12 bases between them. CDR3 protein: CASSSPGPQQFF. The CDR3 bases are TGTGCCAGCAGTTCCCCGGGACCACAGCAGTTCTTC.

The genes are TRBV5-1 and TRBJ2-7; TRBD2 agrees at 7 bases. With V trimmed by 5 bases and J by 4 bases, 21 bases remained unmatched. The CDR3 is 18 residues long. Germline CDR1 and CDR2: SGHRS and YFSETQ. CDR3 sequence: CASRPGGLFSAGDYEQYF. The CDR3 region has the DNA TGCGCCAGCAGGCCCGGCGGTCTATTTTCGGCGGGAGATTACGAGCAGTACTTC.

This clonotype turned up a few times. This chain uses TRBV5-1 with TRBJ1-5; D is uncertain. The V and J ends lost 2 bases and 1 base respectively, with 10 bases between them. The CDR3 contains 15 residues. CDR1 and CDR2 (germline): SGHRS, YFSETQ. The CDR3 DNA is TGCGCCAGCAGCTTCTGGGCAGCGAGCAATCAGCCCCAGCATTTT. Its translation is CASSFWAASNQPQHF.

This clonotype was counted only a few times. The CDR3 protein is CASSLAGGFEKLFF. CDR3 in DNA: TGTGCCAGCAGCCTGGCAGGGGGCTTTGAAAAACTGTTTTTT. This chain uses TRBV5-4 with TRBJ1-4, with 8 bases lining up with TRBD1. The V segment lost 4 bases and the J segment 7 bases; nucleotides outside the gene matches: 6. This CDR3 is 14 amino acids long. Germline V gene data show CDR1 as SGHNT and CDR2 as YYREEE (reference sequence).

This clonotype has just a few counts. The chain recombines TRBV24-1 with TRBJ2-1; the D call may be TRBD1 or TRBD2 (5 bases each). Germline assignment: CDR1 KGHDR and CDR2 SFDVKD. CDR3 size: 14 residues. V gave up 10 bases and J gave up 1 base, with 13 bases separating them. The DNA for the CDR3 is TGTGCCACAGGAGCTGGGGGTTCCTACAATGAGCAGTTCTTC. Residues: CATGAGGSYNEQFF.

This clonotype was recorded at least ten times. V usage is TRBV3-1 and J usage is TRBJ2-7; tentative D call: TRBD1 (6 bases). This CDR3 has 16 amino acids. The V end lost 3 bases, the J end lost 0 bases, and 15 bases lay between the germline ends. In germline, CDR1 is LGHDT, CDR2 YNNKEL (reference sequence). The CDR3 DNA sequence: TGTGCCAGCAGCCAGACCAGGGGCTCTTTCTCCTACGAGCAGTACTTC. Translating gives CASSQTRGSFSYEQYF.

The gene calls are TRBV7-6 and TRBJ2-3; 7 bases map to TRBD2. V dropped 6 bases and J dropped 2; count of bases not matched to a gene: 17. This CDR3 has 18 residues. Germline-derived CDR1 and CDR2 are SGHVS and FNYEAQ. As DNA, the CDR3 is TGTGCCAGCAGTCCCTACACCGGCGGGGGAGGGGACACAGATACGCAGTATTTT. It is translated as CASSPYTGGGGDTDTQYF.

V usage is TRBV7-8 and J usage is TRBJ1-1, with D unclear. V was cut by 4 bases and J by 0 bases, with 9 bases left in between. This CDR3 region has 14 residues. Germline lookup yields CDR1 SGHVS and CDR2 FQNEAQ. This chain's CDR3 is CASSSTDLNTEAFF. The CDR3 DNA follows: TGTGCCAGCAGCTCGACGGATCTGAACACTGAAGCTTTCTTT.

The DNA of the CDR3 is TGTGCCAGCAGTTACGGACAGTCGCAGCCCCAGCATTTT. Translation: CASSYGQSQPQHF. The V call is TRBV6-2 or TRBV6-3, the J call TRBJ1-5; tentative D call: TRBD1 (6 bases). V was cut by 2 bases and J by 7 bases, with 9 bases left in between. Germline V gene lookup returns CDR1 MNHEY and CDR2 SVGEGT. The CDR3 extends over 13 amino acids.

This clonotype has just a few counts. The genes are TRBV6-6 and TRBJ2-7; D might be TRBD1 or TRBD2, each matching 5 bases. Germline V gives CDR1 MNHNY, CDR2 SVGAGI (reference sequence). The CDR3 is 14 amino acids. V was cut by 2 bases and J by 2 bases, with 10 bases left in between. The CDR3 sequence is CASSYLGATYEQYF. The DNA of the CDR3 is TGTGCCAGCAGTTACCTCGGGGCCACCTACGAGCAGTACTTC.

This clonotype showed up just a few times. This chain links TRBV2 with TRBJ2-7, with unresolved D. V was clipped by 2 bases and J by 0 bases, with 11 bases between them. The germline CDR1 and CDR2 sequences are SNHLY and FYNNEI. The CDR3 contains 15 residues. As DNA, the CDR3 is TGTGCCAGCAGTGAAAGCCGGGCATACTCCTACGAGCAGTACTTC. It translates to CASSESRAYSYEQYF.

This clonotype was counted between two and nine times. The chain recombines TRBV4-1 with TRBJ2-7, with 7 bases matching TRBD2. Unmatched junction bases numbered 8, after V lost 3 bases and J lost 0 bases. The V gene's germline CDR1 is MGHRA and CDR2 YSYEKL. The CDR3 is 16 amino acids. CDR3 amino acids: CASSQSFRGVSYEQYF. In DNA form, the CDR3 reads TGCGCCAGCAGCCAGTCCTTCCGGGGGGTCTCCTACGAGCAGTACTTC.

A few counts support this clonotype. The chain uses TRBV12-3 or TRBV12-4 and TRBJ2-5; D is undetermined. The CDR3 sequence is 12 residues long. V lost 7 bases, J lost 2 bases, and 8 bases lay in between. CDR3 nucleotide sequence: TGTGCCAGCACCGATATTCAAGAGACCCAGTACTTC. It encodes CASTDIQETQYF.

This clonotype was picked up a small number of times. The V call is TRBV5-6, the J call TRBJ1-1; 10 nucleotides line up with TRBD1. Trimming cost V 0 bases and J 0 bases; bases outside gene matches: 5. Germline V gene sequence: CDR1 SGHDT, CDR2 YYEEEE. There are 17 residues in the CDR3. CDR3 nucleotide sequence: TGTGCCAGCAGCTTGGGACAGGGGGCGATTATGAACACTGAAGCTTTCTTT. It translates to CASSLGQGAIMNTEAFF.

This clonotype was detected a few times. The chain uses TRBV18 and TRBJ2-7; D gene uncertain. The CDR3 is made up of 13 amino acids. With 4 bases removed from V and 2 bases from J, the gap between germline ends came to 9 bases. In germline, CDR1 is KGHSH, CDR2 LQKENI. CDR3 coding DNA: TGTGCCAGCTCACGACAATCGACCTACGAGCAGTACTTC. Amino acids: CASSRQSTYEQYF.

Written as DNA, the CDR3 is TGTGCCAGCAGTTACGGACTAGCGGATTTCACAGATACGCAGTATTTT. The encoded protein is CASSYGLADFTDTQYF. The chain has TRBV6-2 or TRBV6-3 and TRBJ2-3, with TRBD2 matching over 10 bases. Germline V lookup: CDR1 MNHEY, CDR2 SVGEGT. This CDR3 is built from 16 residues. The junction had 4 bases not matched to a gene; V was cut back by 2 bases and J by 2 bases.

The chain's CDR3 is CATSDFTFGTGAGGELFF. The DNA of the CDR3 is TGTGCCACCAGTGATTTTACTTTCGGGACAGGGGCCGGCGGGGAGCTGTTTTTT. J is TRBJ2-2 and V is TRBV24-1, with 10 bases matching TRBD1. The CDR3 covers 18 residues. Germline CDR1 reads KGHDR; CDR2 reads SFDVKD. Trimming cost V 1 base and J 7 bases; bases outside gene matches: 11.

This clonotype was seen ten or more times. The chain recombines TRBV24-1 with TRBJ2-1, with TRBD1 matching 11 bases. The CDR3 spans 15 residues. The germline V gene encodes CDR1 KGHDR and CDR2 SFDVKD. Trimming cost V 9 bases and J 6 bases; bases outside gene matches: 9. The DNA for the CDR3 is TGTGCCACCGCGTACGGACAGGGGGCAAGCAATGAGCAGTTCTTC. This sequence encodes CATAYGQGASNEQFF.